Below, 29 T cell receptor beta chains from the same sample are listed, as sequenced in a study of blood T cell repertoires in COVID-19. Sequenced by immunoSEQ multiplex PCR; TCRdb stores in-frame clones only, minus some. The table has more than 60,000 clones, about 90% seen once; the top ten hold about 6.8%. The specimen sequenced was peripheral blood. Source of these receptors: a man aged 55 to 70 with acute or convalescent COVID-19.

The genes are TRBV7-9 and TRBJ1-5, with D possibly being TRBD1 (6 bases). From germline, CDR1 is SEHNR and CDR2 FQNEAQ (reference sequence). V lost 3 bases, J lost 12 bases, and 12 bases lay in between. The CDR3 sequence is 12 residues long. Here the CDR3 DNA reads TGTGCCAGCAGCTTGGGGGAGGGGGGCCAGCATTTT. Translation gives CASSLGEGGQHF.

This clone has more than one count but fewer than ten. The rearrangement links TRBV4-3 to TRBJ2-7, with D unclear. Trimming took 0 bases from V and 3 from J, leaving 6 bases between them. The CDR3 length is 13 residues. Germline V lookup: CDR1 LGHNA, CDR2 YSLEER. The DNA for the CDR3 is TGCGCCAGCAGCCAAGAGAGGAGCTACGAGCAGTACTTC. It is translated as CASSQERSYEQYF.

V and J are TRBV19 and TRBJ2-5; TRBD2 agrees at 11 bases. CDR1 is LNHDA, CDR2 SQIVND, per germline (reference sequence). Trimming removed 6 bases from V and 5 bases from J; junction bases left unmatched: 8. This CDR3 is built from 15 residues. The CDR3 DNA sequence: TGTGCCAGTAGGGACCTGAGGACTAGCGGGGAGACCCAGTACTTC. This gives the protein CASRDLRTSGETQYF.

The chain links TRBV24-1 to TRBJ2-2; tentatively, D is TRBD1 (5 bases). Trimming cost V 10 bases and J 4 bases, with 9 bases left between them. The CDR3 runs 12 residues. Per the germline V gene, CDR1 is KGHDR and CDR2 is SFDVKD. The CDR3 nucleotides read TGTGCCACAGGGGATCCCACCGGGGAGCTGTTTTTT. Encoded protein: CATGDPTGELFF.

This chain joins TRBV6-2 or TRBV6-3 and TRBJ2-3; possibly TRBD1 for D (5 bases). Trimming shortened V by 6 bases and J by 4 bases, and 20 bases separated the two germline ends. CDR1 and CDR2 from the germline V gene are MNHEY and SVGEGT. CDR3 length: 16 residues. CDR3 bases: TGTGCCAGCAGCCCCTGGTCAGGGTATGGCCCAGATACGCAGTATTTT. Amino acid sequence: CASSPWSGYGPDTQYF.

The chain recombines TRBV11-2 with TRBJ2-3; 7 bases map to TRBD1. V dropped 5 bases and J dropped 2; count of bases not matched to a gene: 10. The CDR3 extends over 16 amino acids. Germline V gives CDR1 SGHAT, CDR2 FQNNGV. The CDR3 DNA reads TGTGCCAGCAGCCGGACAAGGGGGCGGATCACAGATACGCAGTATTTT. Amino acid sequence: CASSRTRGRITDTQYF.

This chain joins TRBV19 and TRBJ1-4, with 10 bases lining up with TRBD1. CDR1 is LNHDA, CDR2 SQIVND, per germline (reference sequence). J lost 8 bases, V lost 3 bases, and 6 bases had no gene match. The CDR3 has 15 amino acids. The CDR3 DNA is TGTGCCAGTAGTATCGTCCCGGGACAGGGGGAAAAACTGTTTTTT. Residues: CASSIVPGQGEKLFF.

This clone was detected a few times. J is TRBJ1-1 and V is TRBV2, with D perhaps TRBD1 (6 bases). The CDR3 has 15 residues. The V and J ends lost 2 bases and 4 bases respectively, with 14 bases between them. Germline loops: CDR1 SNHLY, CDR2 FYNNEI. Here the CDR3 DNA reads TGTGCCAGCAGTGAAATAGGGCAGGGGACCACTGAAGCTTTCTTT. It yields the protein CASSEIGQGTTEAFF.

CDR3: CATSEVLGGVRTGELFF. The CDR3 bases are TGTGCCACCAGTGAGGTACTCGGGGGGGTCCGAACCGGGGAGCTGTTTTTT. The chain recombines TRBV24-1 with TRBJ2-2; 8 bases agree with TRBD2. Unmatched junction bases numbered 11, after V lost 4 bases and J lost 5 bases. CDR1 KGHDR and CDR2 SFDVKD come from the germline V gene. The CDR3 is made up of 17 amino acids.

The CDR3 is CASRKGGDFTLPTSSYEQYF. CDR3 in DNA: TGCGCCAGCAGAAAAGGGGGGGACTTCACTCTTCCCACCAGCTCCTACGAGCAGTACTTC. This chain connects TRBV4-3 to TRBJ2-7; tentatively, D is TRBD2 (7 bases). Germline CDR1 and CDR2: LGHNA and YSLEER. V lost 6 bases and J lost 0, with 30 bases in between. The CDR3 runs to 20 residues.

This rearrangement joins TRBV12-5 to TRBJ1-5; 7 bases are a match to TRBD1. The CDR3 has 14 residues. V lost 3 bases, J lost 6 bases, and 5 bases stayed unmatched. Germline assignment: CDR1 LGHNT and CDR2 FRNRAP. This CDR3 is CASGFSGGAQPQHF. The CDR3 DNA reads as TGTGCTAGTGGTTTCTCAGGGGGAGCTCAGCCCCAGCATTTT.

The chain carries TRBV2 and TRBJ1-2; 11 nucleotides line up with TRBD1. V was pared by 5 bases and J by 6 bases, with 8 bases of the junction left unmatched. In germline, CDR1 is SNHLY, CDR2 FYNNEI. This CDR3 contains 15 residues. This chain's CDR3 is CASSSRTGGLDGYTF. The CDR3 DNA follows: TGTGCCAGCAGTTCTAGGACAGGGGGCTTGGATGGCTACACCTTC.

The CDR3 region is CASSAGLGQPQHF. CDR3 DNA: TGCGCCAGCAGCGCGGGGCTAGGGCAGCCCCAGCATTTT. The chain has TRBV4-3 and TRBJ1-5; perhaps TRBD1 as D (5 bases). The CDR3 runs 13 residues. V lost 5 bases and J 7 bases, leaving 12 bases between the germline ends. CDR1 is LGHNA and CDR2 is YSLEER in the germline V gene.

The V gene is TRBV4-3, the J gene TRBJ1-1, with 10 positions matching TRBD1. The CDR3 totals 16 residues. CDR1 is LGHNA, CDR2 YSLEER, per germline. J gave up 1 base and V 1 base, and 3 bases lay outside the gene matches. The CDR3 sequence is CASSQGTGGSNTEAFF. DNA of the CDR3: TGCGCCAGCAGCCAAGGGACAGGGGGATCGAACACTGAAGCTTTCTTT.

The rearrangement uses TRBV28 and TRBJ2-7; maybe TRBD2 (7 bases). This CDR3 is built from 14 residues. Germline loops: CDR1 MDHEN, CDR2 SYDVKM. Trimming shortened V by 7 bases and J by 6 bases, and 19 bases separated the two germline ends. The chain's CDR3 is CASIPGGQGSEQYF. CDR3 nucleotides: TGTGCCAGCATCCCGGGGGGCCAGGGTAGCGAGCAGTACTTC.

The chain couples TRBV7-2 to TRBJ1-5; no clear D. V lost 3 bases to trimming and J lost 0 bases, with 9 bases between them. The CDR3 totals 15 residues. CDR1 is SGHTA and CDR2 is FQGNSA in the germline V gene. CDR3 bases: TGTGCCAGCAGCTTCCTGTCAGATAGCAATCAGCCCCAGCATTTT. Amino acids: CASSFLSDSNQPQHF. Using reference TRBV7-2 and TRBJ1-5 for the parts outside the CDR3, the full variable domain is GAGVSQSPSNKVTEKGKDVELRCDPISGHTALYWYRQSLGQGLEFLIYFQGNSAPDKSGLPSDRFSAERTGGSVSTLTIQRTQQEDSAVYLCASSFLSDSNQPQHFGDGTRLSIL.

The V and J genes are TRBV7-2 and TRBJ2-1; the D is unclear. The CDR3 extends over 14 amino acids. Germline V gene data show CDR1 as SGHTA and CDR2 as FQGNSA. Trimming took 5 bases from V and 15 from J, leaving 23 bases between them. The chain's CDR3 is CASSPPNTPPGPFF. Here the CDR3 DNA reads TGTGCCAGCAGCCCGCCGAATACACCCCCTGGGCCGTTCTTC.

On this clone: At one end, the junction sequence differs from germline, possibly due to a read error. The chain links TRBV3-1 (or the pseudogene TRBV3-2) to TRBJ2-7, with D unclear. The length of the CDR3 is 12 residues. Per germline, CDR1 LGHDT and CDR2 YNNKEL (reference sequence). The CDR3 loop is CASSQVSHEQYF. DNA of the CDR3: TGTGCCAGCAGCCAAGTCTCCCACGAGCAGTACTTC.

This clone was observed a handful of times. The chain combines TRBV24-1 with TRBJ2-2; TRBD1 agrees at 8 bases. The CDR3 is made up of 21 amino acids. The V gene's germline CDR1 is KGHDR and CDR2 SFDVKD. Trimming at V came to 4 bases and at J to 4 bases, leaving 22 bases not matched to a gene. CDR3 in amino acids: CATSDSGQGRRGPTPTGELFF. DNA for the CDR3: TGTGCCACCAGTGACTCCGGACAGGGCCGCAGGGGCCCCACCCCCACCGGGGAGCTGTTTTTT.

The chain links TRBV11-3 to TRBJ1-1; D call uncertain. Germline V gene lookup returns CDR1 SGHNT and CDR2 YENEEA. V lost 1 base and J lost 3, with 3 bases in between. The CDR3 totals 12 residues. CDR3 bases: TGTGCCAGCAGCTTAGGAGACACTGAAGCTTTCTTT. Protein product: CASSLGDTEAFF.

J is TRBJ1-1 and V is TRBV21-1. TRBV21-1 is a pseudogene. This CDR3 is 13 amino acids long. CDR3 DNA: TGTGCCAGTCTTGCGGGGGGGAACACTGAAGCTTTCTTT. Protein sequence: CASLAGGNTEAFF.

The V gene is TRBV10-3, the J gene TRBJ2-3; D remains unclear. Trimming removed 7 bases at V and 2 bases at J, with 7 bases between. The CDR3 has 12 residues. CDR1 is ENHRY and CDR2 is SYGVKD in the germline V gene. CDR3 nucleotides: TGTGCCATCACCTCTAACACAGATACGCAGTATTTT. It translates to CAITSNTDTQYF.

The V call is TRBV10-3, the J call TRBJ2-4, with 7 bases matching TRBD1. From germline, CDR1 is ENHRY and CDR2 SYGVKD. V lost 8 bases and J lost 5; bases outside the gene matches: 0. The CDR3 runs to 11 residues. In DNA form, the CDR3 reads TGTGCCATCGGACAGGAAAACATTCAGTACTTC. This translates into CAIGQENIQYF.

J is TRBJ2-1 and V is TRBV3-1 (or the pseudogene TRBV3-2), with a tentative D call TRBD2 (5 bases). V was shortened by 5 bases and J by 7 bases, with 12 bases between the two germline ends. Germline assignment: CDR1 LGHDT and CDR2 YNNKEL (reference sequence). The CDR3 runs 13 residues. CDR3 sequence: CASSDLTSNEQFF. The CDR3 DNA follows: TGTGCCAGCAGCGACCTTACTAGTAATGAGCAGTTCTTC.

Only a few counts were recorded for this clone. The J gene is TRBJ1-2, the V gene TRBV5-1, with unresolved D. The length of the CDR3 is 14 residues. Germline loops: CDR1 SGHRS, CDR2 YFSETQ. V was pared by 4 bases and J by 2 bases, with 12 bases between. The CDR3 here is CASSVPLSNYGYTF. As DNA, the CDR3 is TGCGCCAGCAGCGTACCCCTAAGCAACTATGGCTACACCTTC.

This chain joins TRBV24-1 and TRBJ2-1; 12 nucleotides match TRBD2. The CDR3 is 20 residues long. Trimming removed 4 bases from V and 6 bases from J; junction bases left unmatched: 18. Germline assignment: CDR1 KGHDR and CDR2 SFDVKD. The DNA for the CDR3 is TGTGCCACCAGTGACCCCGAAGTGCTAGCGGGGGGGCCGAACCCCAATGAGCAGTTCTTC. This encodes CATSDPEVLAGGPNPNEQFF.

This rearrangement joins TRBV4-3 to TRBJ2-1, with 10 bases aligning to TRBD2. Germline V gives CDR1 LGHNA, CDR2 YSLEER. J was trimmed by 7 bases and V by 1 base; bases with no gene match: 4. The CDR3 is 15 amino acids. CDR3 nucleotide sequence: TGCGCCAGCAGCCAAGGGACTAGCGGTGTAAATGAGCAGTTCTTC. Its protein product is CASSQGTSGVNEQFF.

CDR3 region: CTSSRRGGQLETQYF. Written as DNA, the CDR3 is TGCACCAGCAGCCGTCGCGGGGGGCAGTTGGAGACCCAGTACTTC. The J gene is TRBJ2-5, the V gene TRBV1; the D call of TRBD2 is as the table states it, not checked on the DNA. TRBV1 is reported as a pseudogene. The CDR3 length is 15 residues.

The rearrangement joins TRBV7-8 to TRBJ2-1; 9 bases are shared with TRBD2. The CDR3 is 16 residues long. V lost 4 bases and J lost 7; bases outside the gene matches: 11. CDR1 SGHVS and CDR2 FQNEAQ come from the germline V gene. This CDR3 reads CASSSTGLARENEQFF. The CDR3 DNA follows: TGTGCCAGCAGCTCGACAGGACTAGCGAGGGAAAATGAGCAGTTCTTC.